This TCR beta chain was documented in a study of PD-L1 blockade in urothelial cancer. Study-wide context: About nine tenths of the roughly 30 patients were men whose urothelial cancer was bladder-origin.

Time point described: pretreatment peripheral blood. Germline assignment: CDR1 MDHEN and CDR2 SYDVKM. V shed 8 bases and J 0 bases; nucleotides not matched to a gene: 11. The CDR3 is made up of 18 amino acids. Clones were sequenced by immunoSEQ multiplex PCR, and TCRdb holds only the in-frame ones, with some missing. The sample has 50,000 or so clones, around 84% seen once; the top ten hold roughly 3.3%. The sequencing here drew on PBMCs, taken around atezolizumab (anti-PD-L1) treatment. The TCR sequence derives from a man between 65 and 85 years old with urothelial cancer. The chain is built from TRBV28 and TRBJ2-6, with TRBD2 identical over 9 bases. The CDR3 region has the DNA TGTGCCAGCGGATTGACTAGCGGTTATTTCTCTGGGGCCAACGTCCTGACTTTC. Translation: CASGLTSGYFSGANVLTF.